The entry that follows covers one T cell receptor beta chain sequence. Its antigen is undetermined. TCRdb keeps only in-frame clones here, not all; method: immunoSEQ multiplex PCR. The sample shows fewer than 250,000 clones, 85% to 90% of them seen only once. This record comes from a study of cytomegalovirus exposure and HLA in healthy donors. The CDR3 extends over 13 amino acids. CDR1 and CDR2 from the germline V gene are MDHEN and SYDVKM. Trimming left V 6 bases short and J 3 bases short, with 11 bases between. Overall study results and limits: Reports credit the classifier with highly specific, highly sensitive diagnosis of cytomegalovirus status. Rarity held for most TCR sequences, but there were some public TCRs that occurred in many donors.

This TCR derives from a young man in good health and CMV-seronegative. Sequenced sample: PBMCs. This chain links TRBV28 with TRBJ1-1; D is unresolved. In nucleotides, the CDR3 is TGTGCCAGCAGCCTACCCGATTACACTGAAGCTTTCTTT. The encoded protein is CASSLPDYTEAFF.